A selection of T cell receptor beta chains follows, all from one sample in a study of T cell repertoires in cytomegalovirus infection. One entry per CDR3 protein, called by TCRdb with MiXCR from the reads. The sample has 140,000 to 150,000 distinct CDR3 sequences, around 32% seen once; the top ten hold roughly 47%. These receptors lack a known antigen. The sample here was CD8+ T cells from cultured PBMCs, taken from culture after CMV antigen stimulation. These receptor sequences come from a human donor in good health (CMV status not recorded). Some clones in this sample may be carry-over from other donors' samples. The CDR3 runs from the conserved cysteine through the conserved F or W. A D gene is named only where the DNA matches it firmly. The size field is filled for only some rows; it gives once, few, many or a size class.

cdr3_aa cdr3_nt v_call d_call clone_size j_call
CSVETGYTGELFF TGCAGCGTTGAAACCGGGTACACCGGGGAGCTGTTTTTT TRBV29-1 - - TRBJ2-2
CASKGDSYSNQPQHF TGTGCCAGCAAAGGGGACAGCTATAGCAATCAGCCCCAGCATTTT TRBV2 TRBD1 - TRBJ1-5
CASSRVVTVSNGEQYF TGTGCCAGCAGTAGGGTGGTGACAGTGTCCAATGGCGAGCAGTACTTC TRBV7-9 - - TRBJ2-7
CAIRTNTEAFF TGTGCCATCAGGACTAACACTGAAGCTTTCTTT TRBV10-3 - - TRBJ1-1
CATSRVEDTQYF TGTGCCACCAGCAGAGTAGAAGATACGCAGTATTTT TRBV15 - - TRBJ2-3
CASSLTGGQPQHF TGTGCCAGCAGTCTGACAGGGGGACAGCCCCAGCATTTT TRBV6-2/TRBV6-3 TRBD1 few TRBJ1-5
CASSPSAYNEQFF TGTGCCAGTAGTCCATCGGCTTACAATGAGCAGTTCTTC TRBV19 - - TRBJ2-1
CASSLGSRTFQETQYF TGTGCCAGCAGCTTGGGCTCTCGGACTTTCCAAGAGACCCAGTACTTC TRBV11-1 - few TRBJ2-5
CATQTAPTNYGYTF TGTGCCACCCAGACAGCTCCTACTAACTATGGCTACACCTTC TRBV10-3 - - TRBJ1-2
CASSYSQYNEQFF TGTGCCAGCAGTTATTCCCAATACAATGAGCAGTTCTTC TRBV6-5 - few TRBJ2-1
CASSSPGQGGNTGELFF TGTGCCAGCAGCTCACCGGGACAGGGAGGAAACACCGGGGAGCTGTTTTTT TRBV5-4 TRBD1 few TRBJ2-2
CASSTGTGAGAFF TGTGCCAGCAGTACTGGGACGGGGGCCGGTGCTTTCTTT TRBV28 - - TRBJ1-1
CASSLEEGALYEQYF TGTGCCAGCAGCTTAGAAGAGGGGGCGCTTTACGAGCAGTACTTC TRBV7-6 TRBD1 - TRBJ2-7
CASSLAGGGPSGANVLTF TGTGCCAGCAGCTTAGCTGGTGGGGGACCCTCTGGGGCCAACGTCCTGACTTTC TRBV7-9 - many TRBJ2-6
CASSPYRGNAKNIQYF TGTGCCAGCAGCCCCTACAGGGGGAATGCCAAAAACATTCAGTACTTC TRBV7-9 TRBD1 few TRBJ2-4
CASRRHPQSSYNEQFF TGCGCCAGCAGGCGCCATCCCCAGAGCTCCTACAATGAGCAGTTCTTC TRBV5-1 - - TRBJ2-1
CSVPSGGPSGELFF TGCAGCGTCCCCTCAGGGGGTCCCAGCGGGGAGCTGTTTTTT TRBV29-1 TRBD1 - TRBJ2-2
CASSQDRPSHYEQYF TGCGCCAGCAGCCAAGATCGTCCCAGCCACTACGAGCAGTACTTC TRBV4-1 - - TRBJ2-7
CASSRTGGVYGYTF TGTGCCAGTTCCCGGACAGGGGGCGTCTATGGCTACACCTTC TRBV19 TRBD1 many TRBJ1-2
CASLGAASTGELFF TGTGCCAGCCTGGGGGCGGCGAGCACCGGGGAGCTGTTTTTT TRBV6-6 - once TRBJ2-2
CASSTGTSGGLQETQYF TGTGCCAGCAGCACCGGGACTAGCGGGGGCCTCCAAGAGACCCAGTACTTC TRBV7-9 TRBD2 - TRBJ2-5
CASSEGQSPLHF TGTGCCAGCAGCGAAGGGCAGTCACCCCTCCACTTT TRBV7-4 - - TRBJ1-6
CASSERQELNTEAFF TGTGCCAGCAGCGAAAGACAGGAGCTGAACACTGAAGCTTTCTTT TRBV5-6 - - TRBJ1-1
CASSLGNSNQPQHF TGTGCCAGCAGTTTAGGTAATAGCAATCAGCCCCAGCATTTT TRBV12-3/TRBV12-4 - few TRBJ1-5
CASTTTGLLLETQYF TGTGCCAGCACCACGACGGGACTACTCCTGGAGACCCAGTACTTC TRBV7-8 TRBD2 - TRBJ2-5
CASSPQGSGGVSSNEQFF TGTGCCAGCAGCCCCCAAGGTAGCGGGGGGGTTTCTAGCAATGAGCAGTTCTTC TRBV7-2 TRBD2 many TRBJ2-1
CASSEVMTAATNEKLFF TGTGCCAGCAGTGAAGTCATGACAGCCGCAACTAATGAAAAACTGTTTTTT TRBV6-1 - - TRBJ1-4
CASSFDREKEKLFF TGTGCCAGCAGCTTTGACAGGGAAAAGGAAAAACTGTTTTTT TRBV7-9 TRBD1 - TRBJ1-4